Below, 12 T cell receptor beta chains from the same sample are listed, as sequenced in a study of blood T cell repertoires in COVID-19. The data were produced by immunoSEQ multiplex PCR, yet TCRdb's version contains in-frame clones alone and is incomplete. This table holds some 290,000 clones, 85% to 90% found once. Sequenced: peripheral blood. Receptors originate from a woman aged 40 to 50 with COVID-19, enrolled during active disease.

The chain uses TRBV7-2 and TRBJ2-7, with TRBD1 matching 11 bases. This CDR3 is built from 17 residues. The V gene's germline CDR1 is SGHTA and CDR2 FQGNSA. The ends lost 5 bases at V and 0 bases at J; junction bases unmatched: 9. The CDR3 is CASSDKLGQGASYEQYF. DNA of the CDR3: TGTGCCAGCAGCGATAAACTCGGACAGGGGGCCTCCTACGAGCAGTACTTC.

This rearrangement joins TRBV27 to TRBJ1-1; TRBD1 agrees at 8 bases. The germline gives CDR1 MNHEY, CDR2 SMNVEV (reference sequence). V lost 4 bases, J lost 0 bases, and 13 bases stayed unmatched. The CDR3 consists of 18 residues. For the CDR3, the DNA is TGTGCCAGCAGTTCATGGACAGGGTCCCCCCAATTGAACACTGAAGCTTTCTTT. Translation: CASSSWTGSPQLNTEAFF.

The J gene is TRBJ1-2, the V gene TRBV6-2 or TRBV6-3; D perhaps matches TRBD1 (5 bases). This CDR3 contains 14 residues. CDR1 is MNHEY and CDR2 is SVGEGT in the germline V gene. V was shortened by 3 bases and J by 2 bases, with 10 bases between the two germline ends. The DNA of the CDR3 is TGTGCCAGCAGTTATGGGGGGGGGAACTATGGCTACACCTTC. Residues: CASSYGGGNYGYTF.

This clone was found once. The rearrangement joins TRBV5-5 to TRBJ1-4; D is ambiguous. CDR1 and CDR2 from the germline V gene are SGHKS and YYEKEE (reference sequence). V gave up 0 bases and J gave up 8 bases, with 14 bases separating them. The CDR3 is made up of 15 amino acids. The CDR3 reads CASSLEGSTGEKLFF. CDR3 nucleotides: TGTGCCAGCAGCTTGGAAGGCTCGACTGGGGAAAAACTGTTTTTT.

The CDR3 loop is CASSYFRDSNGAKNIQYF. For the CDR3, the DNA is TGTGCCAGCAGCTATTTCCGGGACTCCAATGGGGCCAAAAACATTCAGTACTTC. The V call is TRBV5-6, the J call TRBJ2-4; TRBD2 is a possible D gene (6 bases). The V end lost 3 bases, the J end lost 1 base, and 20 bases lay between the germline ends. Looked up from germline, CDR1 is SGHDT and CDR2 is YYEEEE. The length of the CDR3 is 18 residues. The variable domain in full, with the rest retrieved from reference TRBV5-6 and TRBJ2-4, is DAGVTQSPTHLIKTRGQQVTLRCSPKSGHDTVSWYQQALGQGPQFIFQYYEEEERQRGNFPDRFSGHQFPNYSSELNVNALLLGDSALYLCASSYFRDSNGAKNIQYFGAGTRLSVL.

This clone was seen once. The chain combines TRBV16 with TRBJ2-7; D is unclear. Trimming stripped 2 bases from V and 3 bases from J, with 11 bases between. The CDR3 spans 14 residues. Germline values: CDR1 KGHSY, CDR2 FQNENV. CDR3 sequence (DNA): TGTGCCAGCAGCCAAGGCACCGCGGTCTACGAGCAGTACTTC. Its translation: CASSQGTAVYEQYF. The complete variable domain, with remaining parts taken from reference TRBV16 and TRBJ2-7, reads GEEVAQTPKHLVRGEGQKAKLYCAPIKGHSYVFWYQQVLKNEFKFLISFQNENVFDETGMPKERFSAKCLPNSPCSLEIQATKLEDSAVYFCASSQGTAVYEQYFGPGTRLTVT.

The chain has TRBV6-5 and TRBJ2-1, with TRBD2 identical over 11 bases. The CDR3 is 15 residues long. Trimming cost V 6 bases and J 9 bases; bases outside gene matches: 10. From germline, CDR1 is MNHEY and CDR2 SVGAGI. CDR3 sequence (DNA): TGTGCCAGCAGGGGTATTAGCGGGAGGGCGCGTGAGCAGTTCTTC. It is translated as CASRGISGRAREQFF.

This clone has only one observation. This chain uses TRBV19 with TRBJ1-5; 11 bases line up with TRBD1. The germline CDR1 and CDR2 sequences are LNHDA and SQIVND (reference sequence). The trim removed 5 bases at V and 1 base at J, leaving 10 bases unmatched. The CDR3 has 18 residues. CDR3 residues: CASSPPGQGVVSNQPQHF. The CDR3 bases are TGTGCCAGTAGTCCGCCGGGACAGGGGGTTGTCAGCAATCAGCCCCAGCATTTT.

The genes are TRBV30 and TRBJ2-4, with D perhaps matching TRBD1 (5 bases). The V end lost 4 bases, the J end lost 1 base, and 5 bases lay between the germline ends. The CDR3 consists of 12 residues. CDR1 GTSNPN and CDR2 SVGIG come from the germline V gene (reference sequence). The CDR3 DNA reads as TGTGCCTGGAAGGGGGCCAAAAACATTCAGTACTTC. Its protein product is CAWKGAKNIQYF. Complete variable domain (other parts from reference TRBV30 and TRBJ2-4): SQTIHQWPATLVQPVGSPLSLECTVEGTSNPNLYWYRQAAGRGLQLLFYSVGIGQISSEVPQNLSASRPQDRQFILSSKKLLLSDSGFYLCAWKGAKNIQYFGAGTRLSVL.

The rearrangement uses TRBV7-2 and TRBJ1-4; D is unresolved. With 2 bases removed from V and 8 bases from J, the gap between germline ends came to 15 bases. The length of the CDR3 is 15 residues. In germline, CDR1 is SGHTA, CDR2 FQGNSA. This chain's CDR3 is CASSLRRRAGEKLFF. The CDR3 nucleotides read TGTGCCAGCAGCTTACGGCGTCGGGCGGGGGAAAAACTGTTTTTT.

The chain combines TRBV9 with TRBJ1-2, with 8 bases aligning to TRBD1. There are 14 residues in the CDR3. From germline, CDR1 is SGDLS and CDR2 YYNGEE. V shed 4 bases and J 8 bases; nucleotides not matched to a gene: 10. As DNA, the CDR3 is TGTGCCAGCAGCTTTTTGGACAGGGTCGGCGGCTACACCTTC. Protein: CASSFLDRVGGYTF.

The chain carries TRBV5-1 and TRBJ1-1; 8 bases map to TRBD1. The CDR3 has 18 amino acids. CDR1 and CDR2 from the germline V gene are SGHRS and YFSETQ. With 4 bases clipped from V and 0 bases from J, the junction kept 14 bases outside the gene matches. CDR3 loop: CASSRGPPQTGVNTEAFF. In DNA form, the CDR3 reads TGCGCCAGCAGCCGGGGGCCCCCACAGACAGGGGTGAACACTGAAGCTTTCTTT.